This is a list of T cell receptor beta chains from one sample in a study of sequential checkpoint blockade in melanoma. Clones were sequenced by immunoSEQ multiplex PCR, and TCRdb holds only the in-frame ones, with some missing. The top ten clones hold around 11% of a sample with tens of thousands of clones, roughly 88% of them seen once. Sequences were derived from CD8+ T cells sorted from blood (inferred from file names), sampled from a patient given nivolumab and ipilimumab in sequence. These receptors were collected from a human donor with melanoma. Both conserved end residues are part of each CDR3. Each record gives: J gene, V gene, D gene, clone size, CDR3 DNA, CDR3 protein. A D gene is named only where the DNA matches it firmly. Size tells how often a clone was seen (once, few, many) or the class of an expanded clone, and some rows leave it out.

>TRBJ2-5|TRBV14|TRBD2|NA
TGTGCCAGCAGCCAGCGGGGGGCGCATGAGACCCAGTACTTC
CASSQRGAHETQYF
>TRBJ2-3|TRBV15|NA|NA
TGTGCCACCAGCAGTTTATCAGATACGCAGTATTTT
CATSSLSDTQYF
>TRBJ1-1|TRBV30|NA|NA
TGTGCCTGGAGTTACACCGAAGCTTTCTTT
CAWSYTEAFF
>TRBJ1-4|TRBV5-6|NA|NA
TGTGCCAGCAGCTTGTACGGGGGAGTGGTTGCTAATGAAAAACTGTTTTTT
CASSLYGGVVANEKLFF
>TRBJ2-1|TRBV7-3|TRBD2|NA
TGTGCCAGCAGCTTCGCTAGCGGGCCCTACAATGAGCAGTTCTTC
CASSFASGPYNEQFF
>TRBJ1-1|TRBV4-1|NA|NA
TGCGCCAGCAGCCTATGGACAAGTTTGCAGATGAACACTGAAGCTTTCTTT
CASSLWTSLQMNTEAFF
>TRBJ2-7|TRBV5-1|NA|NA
TGCGCCAGCAGCTTGGGGCAGGGGCCTTCCTACGAGCAGTACTTC
CASSLGQGPSYEQYF
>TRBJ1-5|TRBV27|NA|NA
TGTGCCAGCAGTTTATCGCCGGGAAGGGAGCTCAATCAGCCCCAGCATTTT
CASSLSPGRELNQPQHF
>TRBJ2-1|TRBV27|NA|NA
TGTGCCAGCAGTTTAACAGGGAGCCACAATGAGCAGTTCTTC
CASSLTGSHNEQFF
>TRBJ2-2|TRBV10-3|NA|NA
TGTGCCATCACCTCGAACACCGGGGAGCTGTTTTTT
CAITSNTGELFF
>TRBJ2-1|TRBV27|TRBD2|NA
TGTGCCAGCAGGGCAGGCGGGAGCCCCTACAATGAGCAGTTCTTC
CASRAGGSPYNEQFF
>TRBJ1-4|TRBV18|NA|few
TGTGCCAGCTCACCAAACGAGGGTCCGGCGACTAATGAAAAACTGTTTTTT
CASSPNEGPATNEKLFF
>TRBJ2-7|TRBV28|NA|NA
TGTGCCAGCAGCCAGCGGCCTTTTGGAGAGCAGTACTTC
CASSQRPFGEQYF
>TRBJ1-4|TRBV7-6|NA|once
TGTGCCAGCAGCTTAGTCCAGGGTAGAGGCGAAAAACTGTTTTTT
CASSLVQGRGEKLFF
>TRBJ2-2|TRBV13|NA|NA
TGTGCCAGCAGCCGCCTACGGGAGCTGTTTTTT
CASSRLRELFF
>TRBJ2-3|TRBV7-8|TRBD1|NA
TGTGCCAGCAGCTCCCGGGACAGGGAGAATGCAGATACGCAGTATTTT
CASSSRDRENADTQYF
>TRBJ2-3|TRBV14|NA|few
TGTGCCAGCAGCCAAGACCTCACAGATACGCAGTATTTT
CASSQDLTDTQYF
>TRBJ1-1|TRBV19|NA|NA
TGTGCCAGTAGAGCCTCTGGGGAGGACCTAACATTTGGAGCTTTCTTT
CASRASGEDLTFGAFF
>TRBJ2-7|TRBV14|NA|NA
TGTGCCAGCAGCCAAGACTCCTCCTACGAGCAGTACTTC
CASSQDSSYEQYF
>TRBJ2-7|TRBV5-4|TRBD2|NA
TGTGCCAGCAGCTCGGGACTAGCGGGAACCCTGGAGCAGTACTTC
CASSSGLAGTLEQYF
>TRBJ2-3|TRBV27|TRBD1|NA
TGTGCCAGCACAGGTACCTTATGGACAGGCGATACGCAGTATTTT
CASTGTLWTGDTQYF
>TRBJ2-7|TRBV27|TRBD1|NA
TGTGCCAGCAGTCCCAGGGGGCACGAGCAGTACTTC
CASSPRGHEQYF
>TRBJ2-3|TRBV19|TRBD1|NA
TGTGCCAGTAAACAATTTGACAGGGAGATAGATACGCAGTATTTT
CASKQFDREIDTQYF